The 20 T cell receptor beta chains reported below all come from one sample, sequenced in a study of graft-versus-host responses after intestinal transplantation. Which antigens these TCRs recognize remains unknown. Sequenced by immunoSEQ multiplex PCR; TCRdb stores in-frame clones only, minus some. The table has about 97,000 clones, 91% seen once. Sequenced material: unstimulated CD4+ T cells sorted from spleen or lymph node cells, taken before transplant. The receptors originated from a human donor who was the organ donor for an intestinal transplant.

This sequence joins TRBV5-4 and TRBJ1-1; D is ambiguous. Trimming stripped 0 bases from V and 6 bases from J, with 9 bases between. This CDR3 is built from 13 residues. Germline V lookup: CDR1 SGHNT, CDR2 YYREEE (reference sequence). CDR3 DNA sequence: TGTGCCAGCAGCTTGGATTCAGGTCCTGAAGCTTTCTTT. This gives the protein CASSLDSGPEAFF.

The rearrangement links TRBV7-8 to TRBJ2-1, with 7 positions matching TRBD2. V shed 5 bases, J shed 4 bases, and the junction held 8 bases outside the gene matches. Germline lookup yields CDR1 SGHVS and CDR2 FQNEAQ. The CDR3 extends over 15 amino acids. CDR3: CASSTTSLRYNEQFF. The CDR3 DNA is TGTGCCAGCAGCACGACTAGCCTAAGATACAATGAGCAGTTCTTC.

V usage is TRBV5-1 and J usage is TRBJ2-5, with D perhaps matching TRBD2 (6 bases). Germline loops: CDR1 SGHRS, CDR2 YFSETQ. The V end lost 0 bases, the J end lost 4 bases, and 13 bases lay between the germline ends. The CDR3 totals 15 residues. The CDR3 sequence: CASSLGVRGPETQYF. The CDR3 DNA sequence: TGCGCCAGCAGCTTGGGTGTGCGGGGCCCAGAGACCCAGTACTTC.

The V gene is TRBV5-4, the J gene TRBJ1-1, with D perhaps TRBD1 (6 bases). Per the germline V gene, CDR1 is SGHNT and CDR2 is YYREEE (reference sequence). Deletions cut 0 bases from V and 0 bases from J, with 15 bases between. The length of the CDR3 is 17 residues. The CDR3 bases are TGTGCCAGCAGCTTGGCAGGACTTAGGGACATGAACACTGAAGCTTTCTTT. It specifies CASSLAGLRDMNTEAFF. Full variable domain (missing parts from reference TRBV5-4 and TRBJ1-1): ETGVTQSPTHLIKTRGQQVTLRCSSQSGHNTVSWYQQALGQGPQFIFQYYREEENGRGNFPPRFSGLQFPNYSSELNVNALELDDSALYLCASSLAGLRDMNTEAFFGQGTRLTVV.

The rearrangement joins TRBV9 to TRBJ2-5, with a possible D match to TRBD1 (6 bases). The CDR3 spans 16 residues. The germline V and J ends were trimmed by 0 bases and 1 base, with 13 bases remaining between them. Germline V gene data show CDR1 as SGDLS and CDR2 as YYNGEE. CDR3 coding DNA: TGTGCCAGCAGCGTAGCGAGGGGGAGAAGCCAAGAGACCCAGTACTTC. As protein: CASSVARGRSQETQYF.

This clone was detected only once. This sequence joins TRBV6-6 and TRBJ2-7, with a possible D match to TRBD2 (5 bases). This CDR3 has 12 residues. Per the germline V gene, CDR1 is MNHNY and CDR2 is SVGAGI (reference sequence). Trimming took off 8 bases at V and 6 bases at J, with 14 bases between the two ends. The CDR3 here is CASGFGMGEQYF. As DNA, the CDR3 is TGTGCCAGCGGCTTCGGGATGGGCGAGCAGTACTTC.

The CDR3 region is CATSGQFGEAFF. DNA of the CDR3: TGTGCCACCTCGGGACAGTTCGGTGAAGCTTTCTTT. V and J are TRBV19 and TRBJ1-1, with 7 positions matching TRBD1. After removal of 10 bases from V and 7 bases from J, the junction contained 9 bases not matched to a gene. The CDR3 consists of 12 residues. Germline V gene sequence: CDR1 LNHDA, CDR2 SQIVND (reference sequence).

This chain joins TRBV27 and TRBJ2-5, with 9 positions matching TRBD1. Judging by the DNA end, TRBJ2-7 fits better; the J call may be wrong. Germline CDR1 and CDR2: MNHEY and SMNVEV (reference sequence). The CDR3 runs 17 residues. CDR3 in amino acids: CASSWRQGGTGTYEQYF. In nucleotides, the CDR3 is TGTGCCAGCAGTTGGCGACAGGGGGGGACGGGTACCTACGAGCAGTACTTC.

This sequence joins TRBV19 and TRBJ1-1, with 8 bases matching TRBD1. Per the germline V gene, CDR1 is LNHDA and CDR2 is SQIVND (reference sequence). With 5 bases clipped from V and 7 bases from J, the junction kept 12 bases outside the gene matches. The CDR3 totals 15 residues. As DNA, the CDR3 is TGTGCCAGTAGTCCCACGAGTGGACAGGGCGTTGAAGCTTTCTTT. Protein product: CASSPTSGQGVEAFF.

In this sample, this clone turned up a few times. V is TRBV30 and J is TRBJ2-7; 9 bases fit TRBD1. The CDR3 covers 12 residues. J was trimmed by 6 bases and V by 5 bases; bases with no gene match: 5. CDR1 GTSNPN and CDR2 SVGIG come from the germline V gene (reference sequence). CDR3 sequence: CAWSRGQGEQYF. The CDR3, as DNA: TGTGCCTGGTCGAGGGGACAGGGCGAGCAGTACTTC.

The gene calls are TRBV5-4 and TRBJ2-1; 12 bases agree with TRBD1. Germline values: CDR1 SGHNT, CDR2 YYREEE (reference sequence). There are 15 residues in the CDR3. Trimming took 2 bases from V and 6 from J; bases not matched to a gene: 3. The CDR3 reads CASSFGTGGSNEQFF. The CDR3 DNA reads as TGTGCCAGCAGCTTCGGGACAGGGGGCTCCAATGAGCAGTTCTTC.

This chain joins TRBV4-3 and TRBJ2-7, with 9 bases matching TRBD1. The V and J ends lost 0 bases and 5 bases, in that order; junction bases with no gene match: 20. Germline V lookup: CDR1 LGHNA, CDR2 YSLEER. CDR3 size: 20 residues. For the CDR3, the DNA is TGCGCCAGCAGCCAAGATATCTCGGGTGGCCTGGGACAGGGTATTCACGAGCAGTACTTC. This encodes CASSQDISGGLGQGIHEQYF.

CDR3 protein: CASSLFTGTRVYEQYF. In nucleotides, the CDR3 is TGCGCCAGCAGCTTGTTCACCGGGACTAGGGTGTACGAGCAGTACTTC. The chain joins TRBV5-1 to TRBJ2-7; 8 bases line up with TRBD2. CDR1 is SGHRS and CDR2 is YFSETQ in the germline V gene. This CDR3 spans 16 amino acids. The J segment lost 4 bases and the V segment lost 1 base, leaving 10 bases of the junction unmatched.

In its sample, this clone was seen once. The CDR3 loop reads CASSLRGQGARGEQYF. The CDR3 nucleotides read TGTGCCAGCAGTCTCAGGGGCCAGGGGGCTAGGGGCGAGCAGTACTTC. The J gene is TRBJ2-7, the V gene TRBV27; 8 bases align to TRBD1. Germline V lookup: CDR1 MNHEY, CDR2 SMNVEV (reference sequence). V was clipped by 5 bases and J by 6 bases; unmatched bases: 15. The CDR3 runs to 16 residues.

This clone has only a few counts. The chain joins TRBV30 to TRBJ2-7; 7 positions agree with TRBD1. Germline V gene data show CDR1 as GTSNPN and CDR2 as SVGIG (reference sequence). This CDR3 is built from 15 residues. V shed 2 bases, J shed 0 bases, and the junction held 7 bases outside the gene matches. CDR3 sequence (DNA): TGTGCCTGGAGTCATAGACAGGGTTTCTCCTACGAGCAGTACTTC. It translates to CAWSHRQGFSYEQYF. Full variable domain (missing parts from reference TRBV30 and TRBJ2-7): SQTIHQWPATLVQPVGSPLSLECTVEGTSNPNLYWYRQAAGRGLQLLFYSVGIGQISSEVPQNLSASRPQDRQFILSSKKLLLSDSGFYLCAWSHRQGFSYEQYFGPGTRLTVT.

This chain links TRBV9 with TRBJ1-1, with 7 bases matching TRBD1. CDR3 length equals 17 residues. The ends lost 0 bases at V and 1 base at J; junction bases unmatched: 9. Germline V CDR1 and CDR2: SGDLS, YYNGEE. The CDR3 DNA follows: TGTGCCAGCAGCGTAGGCGAGGGGGCGTCTTGGAACACTGAAGCTTTCTTT. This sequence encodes CASSVGEGASWNTEAFF.

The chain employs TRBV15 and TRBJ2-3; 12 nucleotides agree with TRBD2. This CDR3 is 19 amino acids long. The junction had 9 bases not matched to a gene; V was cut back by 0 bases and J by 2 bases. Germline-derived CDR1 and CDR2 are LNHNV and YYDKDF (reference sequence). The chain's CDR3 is CATSREALAGGTFTDTQYF. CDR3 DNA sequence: TGTGCCACCAGCAGAGAGGCACTAGCGGGGGGCACCTTCACAGATACGCAGTATTTT.

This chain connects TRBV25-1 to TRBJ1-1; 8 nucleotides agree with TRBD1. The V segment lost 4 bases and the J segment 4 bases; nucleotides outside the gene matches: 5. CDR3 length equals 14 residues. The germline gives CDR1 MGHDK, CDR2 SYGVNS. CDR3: CASSVTGGGTEAFF. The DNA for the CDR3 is TGTGCCAGCAGTGTTACAGGGGGGGGCACTGAAGCTTTCTTT.

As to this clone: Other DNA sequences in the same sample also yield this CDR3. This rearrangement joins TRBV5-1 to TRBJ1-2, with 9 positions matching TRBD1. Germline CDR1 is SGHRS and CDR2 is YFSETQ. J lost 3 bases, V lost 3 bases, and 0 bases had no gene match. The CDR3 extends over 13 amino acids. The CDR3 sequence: CASSWDRDYGYTF. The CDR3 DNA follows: TGCGCCAGCAGCTGGGACAGGGACTATGGCTACACCTTC.

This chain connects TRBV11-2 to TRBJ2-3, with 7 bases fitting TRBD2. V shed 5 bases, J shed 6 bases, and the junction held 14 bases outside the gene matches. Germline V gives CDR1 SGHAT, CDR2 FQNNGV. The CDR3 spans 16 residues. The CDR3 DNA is TGTGCCAGCAGCCAACTCAAGCGGGGTTCGGGGGATACGCAGTATTTT. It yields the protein CASSQLKRGSGDTQYF.